Reported below is one TCR beta chain. The antigen is unknown. PCR involved 60 Vbeta and 13 Jbeta primers. Assay used: immunoSEQ multiplex PCR; TCRdb lists only in-frame clones, some missing. Recorded here are some 110,000 clones; the top ten clones represent 5.5% to 8%. J was trimmed by 0 bases and V by 6 bases; bases with no gene match: 11. In germline, CDR1 is SNHLY, CDR2 FYNNEI. The length of the CDR3 is 18 residues. The sample originates from a study of cytomegalovirus exposure and HLA in healthy donors. General study points: A later analysis by the authors found several of the most significant clusters apparently linked to common viral pathogens. Later on, a genetic analysis was performed. It linked a missense variant in DCLRE1C with V- and J-gene trimming of TCR beta. Immune exposure data for these donors was limited to CMV serostatus. Certain indistinguishable V segments, among them TRBV6-2 and TRBV6-3, were excluded.

Input material: PBMCs. This clonotype originated in a man in his forties or fifties in good health and CMV-seropositive. The rearrangement uses TRBV2 and TRBJ2-6, with 7 bases that match TRBD1. The CDR3 nucleotides read TGTGCCAGCAGCGATACAGGGGATCCCTACTCTGGGGCCAACGTCCTGACTTTC. It specifies CASSDTGDPYSGANVLTF.